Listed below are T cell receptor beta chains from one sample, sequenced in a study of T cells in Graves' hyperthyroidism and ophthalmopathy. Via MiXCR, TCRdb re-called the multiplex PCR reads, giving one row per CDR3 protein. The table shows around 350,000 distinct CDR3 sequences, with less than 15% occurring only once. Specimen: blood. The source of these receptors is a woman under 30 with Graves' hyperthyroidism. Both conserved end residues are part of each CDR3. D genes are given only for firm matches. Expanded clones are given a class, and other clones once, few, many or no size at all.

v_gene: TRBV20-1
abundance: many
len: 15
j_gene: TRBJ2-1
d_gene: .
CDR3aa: CSAGSGTSSYNEQFF
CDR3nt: TGCAGTGCCGGATCCGGGACCAGCTCCTACAATGAGCAGTTCTTC

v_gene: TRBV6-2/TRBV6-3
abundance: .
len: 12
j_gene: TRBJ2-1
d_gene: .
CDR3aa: CASSYEGHEQFF
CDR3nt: TGTGCCAGCAGTTACGAGGGCCATGAGCAGTTCTTC

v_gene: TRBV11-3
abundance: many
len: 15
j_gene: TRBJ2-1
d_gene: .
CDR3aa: CASSLGYQTLNEQFF
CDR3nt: TGTGCCAGCAGCTTAGGCTACCAGACCCTCAATGAGCAGTTCTTC

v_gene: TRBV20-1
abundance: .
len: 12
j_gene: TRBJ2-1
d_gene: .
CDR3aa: CSVGVGRHEQFF
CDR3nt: TGCAGTGTAGGGGTCGGGAGACATGAGCAGTTCTTC

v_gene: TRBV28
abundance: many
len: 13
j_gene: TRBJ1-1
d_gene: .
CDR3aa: CASSSTPGARAFF
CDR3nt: TGTGCCAGCAGTTCCACCCCCGGGGCTAGGGCTTTCTTT

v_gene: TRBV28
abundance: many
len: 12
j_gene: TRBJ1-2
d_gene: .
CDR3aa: CASRLANYGYTF
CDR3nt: TGTGCCAGCAGACTAGCTAACTATGGCTACACCTTC

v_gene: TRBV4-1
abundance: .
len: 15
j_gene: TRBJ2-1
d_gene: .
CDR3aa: CASSQDGVRGGEQFF
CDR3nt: TGCGCCAGCAGCCAAGATGGGGTAAGGGGTGGTGAGCAGTTCTTC

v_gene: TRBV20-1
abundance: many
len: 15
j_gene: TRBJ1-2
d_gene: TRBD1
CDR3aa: CSAEPDRPTNYGYTF
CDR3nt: TGCAGTGCCGAACCGGACAGGCCGACTAACTATGGCTACACCTTC

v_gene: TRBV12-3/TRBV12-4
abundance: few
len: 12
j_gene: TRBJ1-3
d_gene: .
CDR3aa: CASPSVGNTIYF
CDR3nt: TGTGCCAGCCCCTCCGTTGGAAACACCATATATTTT

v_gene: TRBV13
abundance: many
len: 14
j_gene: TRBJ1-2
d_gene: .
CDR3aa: CASSLQGEGAGYTF
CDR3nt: TGTGCCAGCAGCTTACAGGGAGAAGGAGCGGGCTACACCTTC

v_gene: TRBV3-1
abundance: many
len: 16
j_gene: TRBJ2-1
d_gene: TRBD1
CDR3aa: CASSTDRGRPSNEQFF
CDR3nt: TGTGCCAGCAGCACGGACAGGGGGCGCCCATCGAATGAGCAGTTCTTC

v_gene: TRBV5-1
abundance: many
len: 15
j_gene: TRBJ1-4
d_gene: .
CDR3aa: CASSFAGTGGEKLFF
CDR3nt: TGCGCCAGCAGCTTCGCAGGGACTGGGGGGGAAAAACTGTTTTTT

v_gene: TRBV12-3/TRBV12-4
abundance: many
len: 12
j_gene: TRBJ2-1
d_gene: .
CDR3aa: CASSQPGDEQFF
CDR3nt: TGTGCCAGCAGTCAACCTGGGGATGAGCAGTTCTTC

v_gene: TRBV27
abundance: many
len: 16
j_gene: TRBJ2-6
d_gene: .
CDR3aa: CASSFTASAGANVLTF
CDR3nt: TGTGCCAGCAGTTTCACGGCCTCGGCTGGGGCCAACGTCCTGACTTTC

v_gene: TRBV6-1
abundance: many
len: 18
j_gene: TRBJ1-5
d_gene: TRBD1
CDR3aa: CASSERGGDRAWGRPQHF
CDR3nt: TGTGCCAGCAGTGAACGAGGGGGGGACAGGGCGTGGGGACGGCCCCAGCATTTT

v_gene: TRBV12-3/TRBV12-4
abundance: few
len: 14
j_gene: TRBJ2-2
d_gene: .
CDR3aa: CASKQGDHTGELFF
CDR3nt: TGTGCCAGCAAACAGGGAGACCACACCGGGGAGCTGTTTTTT

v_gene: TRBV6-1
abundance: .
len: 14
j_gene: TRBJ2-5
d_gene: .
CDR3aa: CASREGGARETQYF
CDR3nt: TGTGCCAGCAGGGAGGGGGGGGCGAGGGAGACCCAGTACTTC

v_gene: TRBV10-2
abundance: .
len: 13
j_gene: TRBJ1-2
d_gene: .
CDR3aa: CASSDRVLYGYTF
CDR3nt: TGCGCCAGCAGTGACAGAGTACTCTATGGCTACACCTTC

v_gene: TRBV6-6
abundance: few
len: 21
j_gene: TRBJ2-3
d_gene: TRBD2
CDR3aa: CASSYLSTGLAGAGGTDTQYF
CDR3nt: TGTGCCAGCAGTTACCTATCGACTGGGCTAGCGGGGGCCGGGGGCACAGATACGCAGTATTTT

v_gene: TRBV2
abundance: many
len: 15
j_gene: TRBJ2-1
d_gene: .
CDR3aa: CASSEWQALYNEQFF
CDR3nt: TGTGCCAGCAGTGAGTGGCAGGCGCTCTACAATGAGCAGTTCTTC

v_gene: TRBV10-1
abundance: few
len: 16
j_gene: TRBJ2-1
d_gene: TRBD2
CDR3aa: CASSLELAGGRDEQFF
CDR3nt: TGCGCCAGCAGCCTGGAGCTAGCGGGGGGTCGGGATGAGCAGTTCTTC

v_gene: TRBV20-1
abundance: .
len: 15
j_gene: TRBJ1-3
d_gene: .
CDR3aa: CSARDPSGSGNAIYF
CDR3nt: TGCAGTGCTAGAGATCCGTCAGGCTCTGGAAACGCCATATATTTT

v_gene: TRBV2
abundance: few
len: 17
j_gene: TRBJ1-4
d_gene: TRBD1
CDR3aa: CASSGAGQGAINEKLFF
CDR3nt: TGTGCCAGCAGTGGTGCGGGACAGGGGGCTATAAATGAAAAACTGTTTTTT

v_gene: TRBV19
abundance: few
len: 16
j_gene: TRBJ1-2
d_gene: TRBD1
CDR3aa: CASKPLPGQTLYGYTF
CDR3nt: TGTGCCAGTAAGCCCCTCCCGGGACAGACCCTTTATGGCTACACCTTC

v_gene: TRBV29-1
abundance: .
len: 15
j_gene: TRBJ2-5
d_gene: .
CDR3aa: CSVTLTVTPQETQYF
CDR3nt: TGCAGCGTTACCCTAACAGTAACCCCCCAAGAGACCCAGTACTTC

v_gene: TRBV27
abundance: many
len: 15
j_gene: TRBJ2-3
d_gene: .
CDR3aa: CASSLQRLRDDTQYF
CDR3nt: TGTGCCAGCAGTTTACAAAGACTACGCGACGATACGCAGTATTTT

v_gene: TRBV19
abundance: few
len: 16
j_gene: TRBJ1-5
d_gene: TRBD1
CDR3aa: CASTRQGGHSNQPQHF
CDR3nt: TGTGCCAGTACCCGACAGGGGGGCCATAGCAATCAGCCCCAGCATTTT

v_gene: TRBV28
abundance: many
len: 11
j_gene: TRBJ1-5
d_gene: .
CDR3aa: CASSLPEPQHF
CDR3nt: TGTGCCAGCAGTCTCCCCGAGCCCCAGCATTTT

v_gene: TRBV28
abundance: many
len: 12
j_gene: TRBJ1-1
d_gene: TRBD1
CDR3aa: CASSQTGEEAFF
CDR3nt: TGTGCCAGCAGCCAAACAGGGGAGGAAGCTTTCTTT

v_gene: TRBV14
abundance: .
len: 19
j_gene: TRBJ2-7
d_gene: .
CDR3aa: CASSQVRGASWGGRHEQYF
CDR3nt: TGTGCCAGCAGCCAAGTCCGGGGGGCGTCCTGGGGGGGCCGTCACGAGCAGTACTTC

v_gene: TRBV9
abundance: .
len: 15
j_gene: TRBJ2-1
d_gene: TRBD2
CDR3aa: CASSVGGLVYNEQFF
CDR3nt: TGTGCCAGCAGCGTAGGTGGACTAGTATACAATGAGCAGTTCTTC

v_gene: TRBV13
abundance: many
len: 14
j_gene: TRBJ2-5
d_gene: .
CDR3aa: CASSLTLWEETQYF
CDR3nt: TGTGCCAGCAGCTTAACCCTCTGGGAAGAGACCCAGTACTTC

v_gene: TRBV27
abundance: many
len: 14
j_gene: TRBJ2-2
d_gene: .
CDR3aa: CASRQNTGTGELFF
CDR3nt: TGTGCCAGCAGACAAAACACAGGCACCGGGGAGCTGTTTTTT

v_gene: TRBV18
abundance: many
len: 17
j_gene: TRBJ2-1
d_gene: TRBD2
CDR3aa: CASSPDRDYFFDNEQFF
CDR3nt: TGTGCCAGCTCACCGGACCGGGACTACTTTTTCGACAATGAGCAGTTCTTC

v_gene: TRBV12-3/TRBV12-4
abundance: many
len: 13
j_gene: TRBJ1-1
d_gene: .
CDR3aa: CASSLTGWSEAFF
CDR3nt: TGTGCCAGCAGTCTGACGGGGTGGTCTGAAGCTTTCTTT

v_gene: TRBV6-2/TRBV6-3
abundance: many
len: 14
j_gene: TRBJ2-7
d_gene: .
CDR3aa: CASRRLDPTYEQYF
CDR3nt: TGTGCCAGCAGAAGACTGGACCCCACCTACGAGCAGTACTTC

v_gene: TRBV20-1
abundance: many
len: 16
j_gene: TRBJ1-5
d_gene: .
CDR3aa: CSARERGGSSNQPQHF
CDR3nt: TGCAGTGCTAGAGAAAGGGGTGGTTCGAGCAATCAGCCCCAGCATTTT

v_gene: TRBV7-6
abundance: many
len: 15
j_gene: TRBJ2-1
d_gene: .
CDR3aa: CASSLSGVSYNEQFF
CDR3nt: TGTGCCAGCAGCTTATCAGGAGTCAGCTACAATGAGCAGTTCTTC

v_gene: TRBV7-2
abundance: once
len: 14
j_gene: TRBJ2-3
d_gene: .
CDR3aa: CASSLGDRPDTQYF
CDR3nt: TGTGCCAGCAGCTTAGGCGACAGGCCAGATACGCAGTATTTT

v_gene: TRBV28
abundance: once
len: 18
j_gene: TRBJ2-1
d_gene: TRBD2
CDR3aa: CASRWTGNGLAGSGEQFF
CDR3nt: TGTGCCAGCAGGTGGACAGGGAACGGACTAGCGGGATCGGGAGAGCAGTTCTTC

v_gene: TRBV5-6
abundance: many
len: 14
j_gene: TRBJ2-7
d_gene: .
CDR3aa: CASSLGGRPYEQYF
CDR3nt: TGTGCCAGCAGCTTGGGCGGCAGGCCCTACGAGCAGTACTTC